A selection of T cell receptor beta chains follows, all from one sample in a study of blood T cell repertoires in COVID-19. Sequencing used immunoSEQ multiplex PCR; TCRdb keeps in-frame clones, though not all of them. Here the sample spans about 200,000 clones, approximately 86% being singletons. Sequencing was performed on peripheral blood. These receptors came from a man in his 60s with acute or convalescent COVID-19. Both conserved end residues are part of each CDR3. D genes are given only for firm matches. Expanded clones get a size class; other rows say once, few or many, or leave the size out.

D	size	V	J	CDR3	DNA
TRBD1	.	TRBV10-1	TRBJ2-7	CASRNRGAKYEQYF	TGCGCCAGCCGAAACAGGGGCGCCAAATACGAGCAGTACTTC
.	.	TRBV30	TRBJ1-3	CAFSLTGGNTIYF	TGTGCCTTCTCATTGACAGGCGGAAACACCATATATTTT
TRBD1	.	TRBV18	TRBJ2-7	CASSRLQHRQGLSYEQYF	TGTGCCAGCTCGCGACTCCAACACAGACAGGGCCTCTCCTACGAGCAGTACTTC
.	.	TRBV6-5	TRBJ2-7	CASSRTTLGYEQYF	TGTGCCAGCAGCCGAACTACCCTTGGGTACGAGCAGTACTTC
TRBD1	.	TRBV5-4	TRBJ1-1	CASSRPTGGAKNTEAFF	TGTGCCAGCAGCCGACCGACAGGGGGCGCGAAGAACACTGAAGCTTTCTTT
.	once	TRBV3-1/TRBV3-2	TRBJ2-2	CASSPQRLGELFF	TGTGCCAGCAGCCCGCAGCGTTTAGGGGAGCTGTTTTTT
.	.	TRBV9	TRBJ1-5	CASSVGGGNQPQHF	TGTGCCAGCAGCGTAGGAGGAGGCAATCAGCCCCAGCATTTT
.	.	TRBV18	TRBJ1-4	CASSYQQGYDEKLFF	TGTGCCAGCTCTTACCAACAGGGTTATGATGAAAAACTGTTTTTT
TRBD1	.	TRBV27	TRBJ1-5	CASSLVGQAGNQPQHF	TGTGCCAGCAGTTTGGTGGGACAGGCGGGCAATCAGCCCCAGCATTTT
TRBD1	.	TRBV19	TRBJ2-7	CASSRDRDGSYEQYF	TGTGCCAGTAGTAGGGACAGGGATGGGTCCTACGAGCAGTACTTC
.	.	TRBV6-4	TRBJ2-5	CASAASEEETQYF	TGTGCCAGCGCGGCTAGCGAAGAAGAGACCCAGTACTTC
.	.	TRBV11-2	TRBJ1-1	CANSFGSGGHAEAFF	TGTGCCAACAGCTTCGGGAGCGGGGGACACGCTGAAGCTTTCTTT
.	.	TRBV7-2	TRBJ2-1	CASSITGPRNEQFF	TGTGCCAGCAGCATTACGGGTCCGAGGAATGAGCAGTTCTTC
.	.	TRBV9	TRBJ2-4	CASSTGGEAKNIQYF	TGTGCCAGCAGCACAGGGGGGGAAGCCAAAAACATTCAGTACTTC
.	.	TRBV29-1	TRBJ2-2	CSVLRGNTGELFF	TGCAGCGTTCTTAGGGGGAACACCGGGGAGCTGTTTTTT
TRBD1	.	TRBV6-5	TRBJ2-7	CASSWDSYEQYF	TGTGCCAGCAGTTGGGACAGCTACGAGCAGTACTTC
.	.	TRBV2	TRBJ2-7	CASSDGGQTPYEQYF	TGTGCCAGCAGTGACGGCGGACAGACTCCCTACGAGCAGTACTTC
TRBD2	.	TRBV5-1	TRBJ2-2	CASSLGAGGPNTGELFF	TGCGCCAGCAGCTTGGGAGCGGGGGGCCCCAACACCGGGGAGCTGTTTTTT
TRBD2	.	TRBV29-1	TRBJ2-1	CSACGLAVHSYNEQFF	TGCAGCGCCTGTGGACTAGCGGTCCACTCCTACAATGAGCAGTTCTTC
.	.	TRBV5-6	TRBJ1-6	CASINRQVYNSPLHF	TGTGCCAGCATCAATCGACAGGTTTATAATTCACCCCTCCACTTT
.	.	TRBV7-2	TRBJ1-6	CASSSGGGAGFNNSPLHF	TGTGCCAGCAGCTCGGGGGGAGGGGCGGGGTTCAATAATTCACCCCTCCACTTT
TRBD1	few	TRBV5-6	TRBJ1-1	CASSLRGGHTEAFF	TGTGCCAGCAGCTTGAGAGGGGGCCACACTGAAGCTTTCTTT
.	.	TRBV29-1	TRBJ1-2	CSVWNRAGYTF	TGCAGCGTTTGGAACAGGGCTGGCTACACCTTC
.	few	TRBV9	TRBJ2-1	CASSGSKDEQFF	TGTGCCAGCAGCGGCAGTAAAGATGAGCAGTTCTTC
.	.	TRBV5-1	TRBJ1-4	CASSMGSGATNEKLFF	TGCGCCAGCAGCATGGGGTCGGGGGCAACTAATGAAAAACTGTTTTTT
.	.	TRBV18	TRBJ2-5	CASSPPSRVQETQYF	TGTGCCAGCTCACCACCCTCCAGGGTCCAAGAGACCCAGTACTTC
TRBD1	.	TRBV19	TRBJ1-2	CASSTGQGGTYGYTF	TGTGCCAGTAGTACTGGACAGGGGGGTACCTATGGCTACACCTTC
TRBD2	.	TRBV4-1	TRBJ2-7	CASSQGTRNSYEQYF	TGCGCCAGCAGCCAAGGGACTAGGAACTCCTACGAGCAGTACTTC